Listed here is a single T cell receptor beta chain. The antigen it binds to is not known. Per-base quality was not reported, and no clone a single base away is much larger than it. Library prep was done by 5' RACE. The sequencing machine was an Illumina HiSeq 2500. The second PCR ran for roughly 6 to 11 cycles and used a J-beta primer mix along with a sample-barcoded 5' primer. A template-switch 5' adaptor carrying 12 random nucleotides introduced a unique molecular identifier onto each TCR beta cDNA molecule. At least 3 million CDR3-containing paired-end reads were obtained from each sample. All of the RNA was converted into first-strand cDNA using the Mint cDNA synthesis kit, with a TRBC-specific oligonucleotide serving as the primer. All cDNA was treated with uracil-DNA glycosylase and then went through a first 18-cycle PCR with the universal primers M1SS and BC2_uni_R. The source study handled its data this way. Normalization of each sample was performed by random selection of 1 million high-quality reads, each carrying a distinct molecular identifier. Instead of being binned into consensus sequences, reads with shared molecular identifiers were discarded. MiTCR, with a Q25 quality threshold and the strictest error-elimination algorithm, was used for CDR3 identification, clonotype clustering and error correction. A nonparametric unseen species model using Euler transformation provided a lower-bound estimate of total TCR beta diversity. The public reads were run again by TCRdb, first through fastp at Q25 and then through MiXCR, and only productive beta chains were kept. Merged by CDR3 protein, the rows form single entries marked with the most common genes and DNA. TCRdb, not the original authors, processed these V and J calls. Recorded for this sample are 800,000 or so distinct CDR3 sequences; less than 80% of them occurred a single time. In total, the top ten clones hold roughly 25% of the sample.

The 35 to 40 donors, aged 6 to 90 years, were systemically healthy Caucasian individuals from Russia. Each donor gave ten milliliters of peripheral blood, collected into EDTA-treated Vacutainer tubes. Ficoll-Paque density-gradient centrifugation was used to isolate PBMCs, with at least 6.5 million per sample. Trizol reagent was used to extract total RNA from PBMCs, with at least 6 micrograms per sample. Naive CD45RAhigh/CD27high T cell percentages were measured by flow cytometry on a PBMC aliquot from every donor. The data were taken from a study of blood T cells in healthy people across ages (dated by TCRdb to 2014 to 2015). About the full investigation: In model experiments, roughly one uniquely barcoded TCR beta cDNA molecule per two T cells was captured by template switching. Age-related changes in TCR beta repertoire diversity were measured in the study by deep sequencing normalized with unique cDNA molecular identifiers. Four age groups were formed from the donors: young (average around 15 years), middle-aged (around 39), aged (about 62) and long-lived (around 82). Donors of different ages were randomly distributed across sequencing lanes to avoid experimental bias. The study analyzed two additional independent replicas of 1 million unique cDNA reads from the same blood draw for two donors, one aged 18 to 29 and one aged 80 or older.

Results the study describes overall, beyond this receptor: Compared with the aged group, the long-lived group had more naive CD4+ T cells, fewer expanded clones and increased TCR diversity, suggesting age selection. Estimates of total diversity from one million sequenced T cells were regarded as lower bounds and underestimates. Observed TCR beta diversity per million T cells fell roughly linearly with age, and a significant reduction was already apparent by age around 39. A strong correlation was found between observed TCR beta diversity and the percentage of naive T cells measured by flow cytometry. Because donor CMV infection status was unknown, age-related changes in expanded clonotypes were potentially confounded. Because profiling used bulk unsorted PBMCs, naive and antigen-experienced compartments could not be compared conclusively.

The CDR3, from cysteine to phenylalanine, totals 14 residues. The read is trimmed to its CDR3 DNA, 42 bases read in frame from base 1. Looking up the germline V gene yields CDR1 SGHDT and CDR2 YYEEEE. V is pared back by 2 bases and J by 9 bases, with 15 bases lying between the germline termini. The sequenced sample consisted of blood. This receptor chain uses TRBV5-6 and TRBJ2-1; TRBD1 might be the D gene, on 6 matching bases. The clonotype comes from a man aged 25 to 40 in good health. The CDR3 here reads CASSFRQAPGEQFF. The sequence in DNA is TGTGCCAGCAGCTTCCGACAGGCTCCTGGTGAGCAGTTCTTC.